These 27 T cell receptor beta chains share one sample of origin, sequenced in a study of T cell repertoires in cytomegalovirus infection. Using its own MiXCR run on the reads, TCRdb lists one record per CDR3 protein. The sample records 200,000 to 300,000 distinct CDR3 sequences, approximately 9% being singletons. Sequencing was performed on PBMCs. These receptors all come from a human donor in good health (CMV status not recorded). Some clones in this sample may be carry-over from other donors' samples.

The table lists this clonotype with a few counts. The chain combines TRBV28 with TRBJ2-7; D perhaps matches TRBD1 (6 bases). The CDR3 is 14 residues long. Trimming cost V 10 bases and J 3 bases, with 19 bases left between them. Germline CDR1 is MDHEN and CDR2 is SYDVKM. The chain's CDR3 is CATLDPGTRYEQYF. CDR3 DNA: TGTGCCACCCTGGACCCCGGGACACGCTACGAGCAGTACTTC.

This clonotype has ten or more counts. This sequence joins TRBV7-2 and TRBJ1-1; unclear D gene. Germline loops: CDR1 SGHTA, CDR2 FQGNSA. The V end lost 4 bases, the J end lost 0 bases, and 9 bases lay between the germline ends. This CDR3 has 14 amino acids. Written as DNA, the CDR3 is TGTGCCAGCAGCTCTGGGGTCCTGAACACTGAAGCTTTCTTT. Translated: CASSSGVLNTEAFF.

This clonotype has a count of ten or more. The chain combines TRBV7-8 with TRBJ1-2; perhaps TRBD1 as D (5 bases). This CDR3 is 13 amino acids long. The V end lost 1 base, the J end lost 8 bases, and 11 bases lay between the germline ends. Germline-derived CDR1 and CDR2 are SGHVS and FQNEAQ. CDR3 in amino acids: CASSLGGNQGYTF. In nucleotides, the CDR3 is TGTGCCAGCAGCTTAGGGGGGAATCAGGGCTACACCTTC.

With respect to this clonotype: A much larger clone lies a single base off, so this may be a read error. This chain links TRBV27 with TRBJ1-1; tentatively, D is TRBD1 (5 bases). With 2 bases removed from V and 3 bases from J, the gap between germline ends came to 19 bases. From germline, CDR1 is MNHEY and CDR2 SMNVEV (reference sequence). This CDR3 contains 17 residues. The chain's CDR3 is CASSLTALGVMDTEAFF. In DNA, the CDR3 is TGTGCCAGCAGTTTAACAGCTTTGGGGGTAATGGACACTGAAGCTTTCTTT.

This clonotype was recorded at least ten times. The chain is built from TRBV7-2 and TRBJ2-3; 10 positions match TRBD2. The CDR3 loop spans 17 amino acids. J gave up 5 bases and V 1 base, and 9 bases lay outside the gene matches. Germline V gives CDR1 SGHTA, CDR2 FQGNSA. CDR3: CASSLGAGGPKGDTQYF. CDR3 nucleotide sequence: TGTGCCAGCAGCTTAGGAGCGGGAGGGCCCAAGGGAGATACGCAGTATTTT.

This clonotype was counted at least ten times. V gene TRBV7-2 combines with J gene TRBJ2-1; a possible D gene is TRBD1 (5 bases). V was shortened by 0 bases and J by 9 bases, with 12 bases between the two germline ends. Per germline, CDR1 SGHTA and CDR2 FQGNSA. The CDR3 totals 14 residues. CDR3 in DNA: TGTGCCAGCAGCTTAGCGAATCAGGGCGGTGAGCAGTTCTTC. It is translated as CASSLANQGGEQFF. Combining the CDR3 with reference TRBV7-2 and TRBJ2-1 gives the whole variable domain GAGVSQSPSNKVTEKGKDVELRCDPISGHTALYWYRQSLGQGLEFLIYFQGNSAPDKSGLPSDRFSAERTGGSVSTLTIQRTQQEDSAVYLCASSLANQGGEQFFGPGTRLTVL.

This clonotype was seen at least ten times. The V and J genes are TRBV20-1 and TRBJ1-6, with a possible D match to TRBD1 (5 bases). The CDR3 spans 15 residues. The V end lost 3 bases, the J end lost 0 bases, and 9 bases lay between the germline ends. Looked up from germline, CDR1 is DFQATT and CDR2 is SNEGSKA (reference sequence). The DNA for the CDR3 is TGCAGTGCTAGCAAGGGGAGCTCCTATAATTCACCCCTCCACTTT. Translation: CSASKGSSYNSPLHF.

This clonotype was counted a few times. The rearrangement uses TRBV28 and TRBJ1-2; D is unclear. Germline V gene data show CDR1 as MDHEN and CDR2 as SYDVKM. The CDR3 totals 13 residues. Deletions cut 6 bases from V and 4 bases from J, with 12 bases between. CDR3 nucleotides: TGTGCCAGCAGACGCACGGACCTCTATGGCTACACCTTC. Amino acids: CASRRTDLYGYTF.

In this sample, this clonotype turned up many times. The chain combines TRBV11-2 with TRBJ2-3, with D perhaps matching TRBD1 (6 bases). Germline-derived CDR1 and CDR2 are SGHAT and FQNNGV. The CDR3 covers 15 residues. The ends were cut back, 4 bases at V and 0 bases at J, with 11 bases in the middle. The CDR3 DNA reads TGTGCCAGCAGCTCGGACAGAGGTAGCACAGATACGCAGTATTTT. This codes for CASSSDRGSTDTQYF.

The chain joins TRBV2 to TRBJ2-5, with D uncertain. Trimming shortened V by 2 bases and J by 0 bases, and 10 bases separated the two germline ends. This CDR3 has 15 residues. Germline assignment: CDR1 SNHLY and CDR2 FYNNEI. CDR3 coding DNA: TGTGCCAGCAGTGAAACGCGCGGCGACCAAGAGACCCAGTACTTC. Translating it yields CASSETRGDQETQYF.

This clonotype occurred many times. The chain links TRBV7-3 to TRBJ2-3; tentative D call: TRBD1 (5 bases). The CDR3 length is 14 residues. V was cut by 1 base and J by 6 bases, with 11 bases left in between. Germline V gene data show CDR1 as SGHTA and CDR2 as FQGTGA. In nucleotides, the CDR3 is TGTGCCAGCAGCTTAAAGGGTTACAGGGATACGCAGTATTTT. Its protein product is CASSLKGYRDTQYF.

This clonotype was picked up many times. This chain joins TRBV7-2 and TRBJ2-3; tentative D call: TRBD1 (6 bases). The CDR3 consists of 16 residues. The germline V and J ends were trimmed by 0 bases and 3 bases, with 13 bases remaining between them. From germline, CDR1 is SGHTA and CDR2 FQGNSA. The CDR3 DNA follows: TGTGCCAGCAGCTTAGCGGGGGCGAGGGCGACAGATACGCAGTATTTT. Residues: CASSLAGARATDTQYF.

This clonotype occurred many times. The chain's CDR3 is CSAGGGQNTEAFF. DNA of the CDR3: TGCAGTGCCGGGGGGGGGCAGAACACTGAAGCTTTCTTT. The chain is built from TRBV20-1 and TRBJ1-1, with D tentatively TRBD1 (6 bases). Trimming removed 6 bases at V and 1 base at J, with 12 bases between. Germline V lookup: CDR1 DFQATT, CDR2 SNEGSKA (reference sequence). CDR3 length: 13 residues.

V usage is TRBV7-9 and J usage is TRBJ2-1; 7 bases are shared with TRBD2. The junction had 10 bases not matched to a gene; V was cut back by 0 bases and J by 8 bases. Germline V gene lookup returns CDR1 SEHNR and CDR2 FQNEAQ (reference sequence). The CDR3 contains 16 residues. This chain's CDR3 is CASSLARGLTQDEQFF. DNA of the CDR3: TGTGCCAGCAGCTTAGCGCGGGGGTTGACGCAAGATGAGCAGTTCTTC.

This clonotype came up many times. The chain employs TRBV7-2 and TRBJ2-7; no firm D call. Trimming pared 5 bases from V and 7 bases from J, leaving 12 bases between. CDR3 length: 12 amino acids. In germline, CDR1 is SGHTA, CDR2 FQGNSA. The DNA of the CDR3 is TGTGCCAGCAGCCCCCCCTTTCTGGAGCAGTACTTC. This encodes CASSPPFLEQYF.

The rearrangement joins TRBV20-1 to TRBJ2-3; 7 bases are a match to TRBD2. Losses at the gene ends were 5 bases for V and 4 bases for J; bases not matched to a gene: 9. The germline V gene encodes CDR1 DFQATT and CDR2 SNEGSKA (reference sequence). The CDR3 covers 14 residues. CDR3 amino acids: CSAHGGSRSDTQYF. The DNA of the CDR3 is TGCAGTGCTCACGGCGGGAGTAGATCAGATACGCAGTATTTT.

In this sample, this clonotype turned up a few times. This CDR3 is CAWSKDRSGNQPQHF. CDR3 bases: TGTGCCTGGAGTAAGGACAGGTCCGGCAATCAGCCCCAGCATTTT. This sequence joins TRBV30 and TRBJ1-5; 7 bases agree with TRBD1. Germline CDR1 reads GTSNPN; CDR2 reads SVGIG (reference sequence). The CDR3 has 15 residues. Losses at the gene ends were 2 bases for V and 2 bases for J; bases not matched to a gene: 6.

This clonotype has ten or more counts. This chain links TRBV7-2 with TRBJ1-2; tentatively, D is TRBD1 (5 bases). V shed 1 base and J shed 7 bases, with 16 bases lying between them. The CDR3 is 15 amino acids. The V gene's germline CDR1 is SGHTA and CDR2 FQGNSA. The CDR3 nucleotides read TGTGCCAGCAGCTTAGGACTGTCTGGAAGGGGTGGCTACACCTTC. Translated, it gives CASSLGLSGRGGYTF.

This clonotype was detected many times. The CDR3 is CSASPRQETQYF. The DNA of the CDR3 is TGCAGTGCTAGCCCCAGACAAGAGACCCAGTACTTC. The J gene is TRBJ2-5, the V gene TRBV20-1; D ambiguous. Per the germline V gene, CDR1 is DFQATT and CDR2 is SNEGSKA (reference sequence). V gave up 3 bases and J gave up 2 bases, with 7 bases separating them. The CDR3 totals 12 residues.

The gene calls are TRBV9 and TRBJ2-2, with D maybe TRBD1 (5 bases). The CDR3 runs to 14 residues. Germline CDR1 and CDR2: SGDLS and YYNGEE. V was pared by 3 bases and J by 1 base, with 7 bases between. This CDR3 reads CASSADRNTGELFF. The CDR3 region has the DNA TGTGCCAGCAGCGCCGACAGGAACACCGGGGAGCTGTTTTTT.

This clonotype was seen many times. J is TRBJ2-2 and V is TRBV7-2; D gene uncertain. V gave up 5 bases and J gave up 1 base, with 11 bases separating them. The CDR3 covers 15 residues. Germline V lookup: CDR1 SGHTA, CDR2 FQGNSA. The CDR3 protein is CASSLSPGNTGELFF. DNA for the CDR3: TGTGCCAGCAGCCTCTCACCGGGGAACACCGGGGAGCTGTTTTTT.

This clonotype was picked up many times. J is TRBJ1-2 and V is TRBV7-2; TRBD1 matches at 8 bases. Losses at the gene ends were 0 bases for V and 6 bases for J; bases not matched to a gene: 6. CDR3 length equals 15 residues. Germline V lookup: CDR1 SGHTA, CDR2 FQGNSA. The CDR3 spells CASSLAKGQANGYTF. As DNA, the CDR3 is TGTGCCAGCAGCTTAGCAAAGGGACAGGCAAATGGCTACACCTTC.

This clonotype was seen at least ten times. V is TRBV6-1 and J is TRBJ1-1; TRBD1 aligns across 7 bases. Germline lookup yields CDR1 MNHNS and CDR2 SASEGT. CDR3 size: 16 residues. The V and J ends lost 0 bases and 6 bases, in that order; junction bases with no gene match: 10. The CDR3 loop reads CASSEATGRGSAEAFF. The CDR3 nucleotides are TGTGCCAGCAGTGAAGCGACAGGCAGGGGGTCGGCTGAAGCTTTCTTT.

The chain links TRBV7-2 to TRBJ1-2, with D unresolved. V shed 2 bases and J shed 5 bases, with 12 bases lying between them. Germline V gene data show CDR1 as SGHTA and CDR2 as FQGNSA. The CDR3 has 14 amino acids. In DNA, the CDR3 is TGTGCCAGCAGCTTACAGAGCGCTTTATATGGCTACACCTTC. The encoded protein is CASSLQSALYGYTF.

About this clonotype: This may stem from a read error, because a much larger clone lies one nucleotide away. Since no conserved phenylalanine or tryptophan closes the CDR3, a read error is the likely cause. The genes are TRBV24-1 and TRBJ1-2, with D uncertain. Germline V CDR1 and CDR2: KGHDR, SFDVKD. This CDR3 has 14 residues. Trimming pared 3 bases from V and 2 bases from J, leaving 9 bases between. The CDR3 protein is CATSDLTQNYGYTS. CDR3 DNA sequence: TGTGCCACCAGTGATCTGACCCAGAACTATGGCTACACCTCC.

This clonotype was observed many times. The chain joins TRBV5-1 to TRBJ2-1; TRBD2 matches at 7 bases. Per germline, CDR1 SGHRS and CDR2 YFSETQ. J lost 2 bases, V lost 1 base, and 6 bases had no gene match. The CDR3 has 16 amino acids. The CDR3 DNA reads TGCGCCAGCAGCTTGAACGCGGCGGGGGCCTACAATGAGCAGTTCTTC. Protein sequence: CASSLNAAGAYNEQFF.

This clonotype was counted between two and nine times. The V call is TRBV12-3 or TRBV12-4, the J call TRBJ1-5; 11 bases fit TRBD1. Unmatched junction bases numbered 6, after V lost 5 bases and J lost 3 bases. The CDR3 is 16 amino acids. In DNA, the CDR3 is TGTGCCAGCAGTCCGGACAGGGGGCGGGTCAATCAGCCCCAGCATTTT. Its protein product is CASSPDRGRVNQPQHF.